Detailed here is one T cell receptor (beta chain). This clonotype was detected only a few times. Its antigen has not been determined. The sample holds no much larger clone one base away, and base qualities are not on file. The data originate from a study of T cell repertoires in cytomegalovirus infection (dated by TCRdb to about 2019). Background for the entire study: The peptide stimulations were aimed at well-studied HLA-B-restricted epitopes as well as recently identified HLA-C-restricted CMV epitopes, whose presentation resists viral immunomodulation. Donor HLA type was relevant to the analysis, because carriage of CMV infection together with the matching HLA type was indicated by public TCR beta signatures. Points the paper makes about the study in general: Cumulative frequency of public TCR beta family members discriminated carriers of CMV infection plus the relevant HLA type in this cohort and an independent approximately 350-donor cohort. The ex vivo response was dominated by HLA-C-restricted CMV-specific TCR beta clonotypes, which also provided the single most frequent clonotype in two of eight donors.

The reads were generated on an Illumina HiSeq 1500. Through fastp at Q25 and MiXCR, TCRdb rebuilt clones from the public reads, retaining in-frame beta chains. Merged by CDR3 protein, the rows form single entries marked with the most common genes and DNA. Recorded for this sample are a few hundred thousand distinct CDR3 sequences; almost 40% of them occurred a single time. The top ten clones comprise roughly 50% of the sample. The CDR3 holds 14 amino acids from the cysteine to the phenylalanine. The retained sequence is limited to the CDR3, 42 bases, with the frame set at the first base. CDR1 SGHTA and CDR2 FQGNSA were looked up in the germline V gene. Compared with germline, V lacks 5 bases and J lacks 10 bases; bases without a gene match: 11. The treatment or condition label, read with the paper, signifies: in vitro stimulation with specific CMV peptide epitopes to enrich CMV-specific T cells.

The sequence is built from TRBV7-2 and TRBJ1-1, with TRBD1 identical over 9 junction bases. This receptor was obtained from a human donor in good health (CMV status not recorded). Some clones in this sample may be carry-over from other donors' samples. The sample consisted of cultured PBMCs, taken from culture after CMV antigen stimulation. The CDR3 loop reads CASSPSLEDRGAFF. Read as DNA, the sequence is TGTGCCAGCAGCCCCTCACTAGAGGACAGGGGAGCTTTCTTT.